This T cell receptor (beta chain) came from a study of cytomegalovirus exposure and HLA in healthy donors. On the study more broadly: Unique TCR beta sequences numbering 120 million or so came from 150 million to 200 million T cells in an earlier analysis.

This CDR3 spans 14 amino acids. From germline, CDR1 is MNHEY and CDR2 SMNVEV (reference sequence). V was pared by 3 bases and J by 6 bases, with 9 bases between. PCR primers comprised 60 Vbeta and 13 Jbeta primers. Produced via immunoSEQ multiplex PCR; TCRdb's table is partial and in-frame only. This sample contains about 140,000 clones. The chain couples TRBV27 to TRBJ1-6; D gene ambiguous. Material for sequencing was PBMCs. The clonotype comes from a male donor in good health and CMV-seronegative. DNA for the CDR3: TGTGCCAGCAGTTTCGAGGTTCGTAATTCACCCCTCCACTTT. It yields the protein CASSFEVRNSPLHF.